The 27 T cell receptor beta chains below all came from one sample that was sequenced in a study of T cell repertoires in cytomegalovirus infection. No cognate antigen is known for these TCRs. TCRdb reprocessed the reads via MiXCR and lists one record per CDR3 protein. The table includes some 800,000 distinct CDR3 sequences, under 35% detected once. The material was cultured CD8+ T cells from PBMCs, obtained from culture after CMV antigen stimulation. The source is a human donor in good health (CMV status not recorded). Some clones in this sample may be carry-over from other donors' samples.

CDR3 amino acids: CASSQGLQKKTNNEQFF. The CDR3 DNA sequence: TGCGCCAGCAGTCAGGGGTTACAAAAAAAGACAAACAATGAGCAGTTCTTC. The V gene is TRBV23-1, the J gene TRBJ2-1; D gene unclear. TRBV23-1 is an ORF, and what it does is uncertain. V lost 3 bases to trimming and J lost 5 bases, with 20 bases between them. The CDR3 spans 17 residues.

This clonotype came up a few times. The chain couples TRBV5-5 to TRBJ1-4; possible D gene TRBD1, 6 bases. Germline values: CDR1 SGHKS, CDR2 YYEKEE (reference sequence). The CDR3 is made up of 15 amino acids. The ends were cut back, 4 bases at V and 0 bases at J, with 10 bases in the middle. The CDR3 DNA sequence: TGTGCCAGCAGCCCAGGACAGACAACTAATGAAAAACTGTTTTTT. Protein product: CASSPGQTTNEKLFF.

This clonotype has more than one count but fewer than ten. The gene calls are TRBV6-1 and TRBJ2-5, with D perhaps matching TRBD2 (6 bases). V was shortened by 7 bases and J by 5 bases, with 23 bases between the two germline ends. The germline V gene encodes CDR1 MNHNS and CDR2 SASEGT. CDR3 length: 16 residues. The CDR3 bases are TGTGCCAGCACCCCTCGCGGCTTCCCCGCGGGGGAGACCCAGTACTTC. Its protein is CASTPRGFPAGETQYF.

The CDR3 region is CASSVITSGGTDTQYF. The CDR3 coding sequence is TGTGCCAGCAGCGTCATAACTAGCGGGGGCACAGATACGCAGTATTTT. This chain uses TRBV27 with TRBJ2-3, with TRBD2 matching 10 bases. CDR1 MNHEY and CDR2 SMNVEV come from the germline V gene (reference sequence). Trimming took 6 bases from V and 1 from J; bases not matched to a gene: 7. The CDR3 consists of 16 residues.

The genes are TRBV15 and TRBJ2-7; 7 bases are a match to TRBD1. This CDR3 spans 14 amino acids. Germline V gives CDR1 LNHNV, CDR2 YYDKDF (reference sequence). Trimming cost V 5 bases and J 4 bases; bases outside gene matches: 8. CDR3 protein: CATSSLDRAYEQYV. CDR3 DNA sequence: TGTGCCACCAGCTCCCTCGACAGGGCGTACGAGCAGTACGTC.

Worth noting for this clonotype: Compared with germline, one end of the junction differs, possibly owing to a read error. The chain uses TRBV7-6 and TRBJ2-1; 9 bases align to TRBD2. There are 17 residues in the CDR3. Germline lookup yields CDR1 SGHVS and CDR2 FNYEAQ. The CDR3: CASSLGPPRGGANEQFF. The CDR3 nucleotides read TGTGCTAGCAGCTTAGGCCCCCCCCGCGGGGGGGCCAATGAGCAGTTCTTC. Full variable domain (outside the CDR3, taken from reference TRBV7-6 and TRBJ2-1): GAGVSQSPRYKVTKRGQDVALRCDPISGHVSLYWYRQALGQGPEFLTYFNYEAQQDKSGLPNDRFSAERPEGSISTLTIQRTEQRDSAMYRCASSLGPPRGGANEQFFGPGTRLTVL.

This clonotype was found many times. The CDR3 coding sequence is TGTGCCAGCAGTGACTCGACTAGCGGGGGGGCAGATACGCAGTATTTT. This codes for CASSDSTSGGADTQYF. The chain uses TRBV6-4 and TRBJ2-3, with TRBD2 matching over 14 bases. J was trimmed by 4 bases and V by 0 bases; bases with no gene match: 0. Germline loops: CDR1 MRHNA, CDR2 SNTAGT. The length of the CDR3 is 16 residues.

The V and J genes are TRBV5-1 and TRBJ1-1, with D perhaps TRBD1 (5 bases). This CDR3 has 14 residues. Germline V gene data show CDR1 as SGHRS and CDR2 as YFSETQ. V lost 4 bases and J lost 3, with 13 bases in between. The CDR3 reads CASSLTEGYTEAFF. The CDR3 coding sequence is TGCGCCAGCAGCCTTACAGAGGGGTACACTGAAGCTTTCTTT.

The chain has TRBV9 and TRBJ2-6; 7 bases are a match to TRBD1. The CDR3 is 15 amino acids. Looked up from germline, CDR1 is SGDLS and CDR2 is YYNGEE. V was clipped by 6 bases and J by 4 bases; unmatched bases: 7. The CDR3 here is CASITYRGGANVLTF. CDR3 sequence (DNA): TGTGCCAGCATAACTTACAGGGGAGGGGCCAACGTCCTGACTTTC.

A few counts support this clonotype. The chain joins TRBV19 to TRBJ1-1; D not certain. This CDR3 is 14 amino acids long. Germline CDR1 is LNHDA and CDR2 is SQIVND (reference sequence). Trimming left V 3 bases short and J 0 bases short, with 8 bases between. The CDR3 DNA is TGTGCCAGTAGTATGAAGACGGTGAACACTGAAGCTTTCTTT. It codes for CASSMKTVNTEAFF.

V and J are TRBV7-9 and TRBJ2-7, with TRBD1 matching over 7 bases. Trimming removed 5 bases from V and 5 bases from J; junction bases left unmatched: 9. Per germline, CDR1 SEHNR and CDR2 FQNEAQ (reference sequence). This CDR3 region has 14 residues. CDR3 bases: TGTGCCAGCAGCCCCGAAGGGGGCGTCCACGAGCAGTACGTC. Protein sequence: CASSPEGGVHEQYV.

J is TRBJ2-7 and V is TRBV10-3; D remains ambiguous. The CDR3 totals 12 residues. Per the germline V gene, CDR1 is ENHRY and CDR2 is SYGVKD. V lost 2 bases to trimming and J lost 8 bases, with 10 bases between them. Here the CDR3 DNA reads TGTGCCATCAGTGAGGGTGGTGACAAGCAGTACGTC. Translating gives CAISEGGDKQYV.

The gene calls are TRBV6-2 or TRBV6-3 and TRBJ1-5; TRBD1 matches 9 bases. Germline V gene lookup returns CDR1 MNHEY and CDR2 SVGEGT. There are 17 residues in the CDR3. After removal of 5 bases from V and 4 bases from J, the junction contained 12 bases not matched to a gene. The DNA of the CDR3 is TGTGCCAGCAGTACCTCGGGTCTGACAGGGGGGAATCAGCCCCAGCATTTT. Translated, it gives CASSTSGLTGGNQPQHF.

This sequence joins TRBV9 and TRBJ2-1; D may be TRBD2 (6 bases). V lost 3 bases to trimming and J lost 5 bases, with 15 bases between them. Germline CDR1 reads SGDLS; CDR2 reads YYNGEE. The CDR3 runs 15 residues. CDR3 sequence reads: CASSGPRRGHNEQFF. As DNA, the CDR3 is TGTGCCAGCAGCGGACCGCGGCGGGGCCACAATGAGCAGTTCTTC.

The gene calls are TRBV7-3 and TRBJ2-2, with 9 nucleotides matching TRBD2. Germline values: CDR1 SGHTA, CDR2 FQGTGA. The length of the CDR3 is 18 residues. V shed 4 bases and J 0 bases; nucleotides not matched to a gene: 9. CDR3 coding DNA: TGTGCCAGCAGCTCCGGTGATAGCGGGGGCGCGAACACCGGGGAGCTGTTTTTT. Protein sequence: CASSSGDSGGANTGELFF.

This chain links TRBV4-1 with TRBJ1-5; no reliable D call. Trimming pared 5 bases from V and 3 bases from J, leaving 17 bases between. The CDR3 is 16 residues long. CDR1 and CDR2 (germline): MGHRA, YSYEKL. The CDR3 DNA is TGCGCCAGCAGCTCGACGACATTGGGTGTCAATCAGCCCCAGCATTTT. It yields the protein CASSSTTLGVNQPQHF.

This clonotype is medium-sized (0.01 to 0.1%) within its sample. V gene TRBV19 combines with J gene TRBJ1-1, with TRBD1 identical over 9 bases. Germline V gene sequence: CDR1 LNHDA, CDR2 SQIVND (reference sequence). The CDR3 contains 15 residues. V gave up 6 bases and J gave up 4 bases; unmatched junction bases: 9. The CDR3 DNA reads as TGTGCCAGTAGACTCAACAGGGGGCTTGGCACTGAAGCTTTCTTT. The encoded protein is CASRLNRGLGTEAFF.

The chain employs TRBV7-9 and TRBJ2-7; D is perhaps TRBD1 (6 bases). The CDR3 contains 17 residues. Trimming left V 1 base short and J 0 bases short, with 16 bases between. CDR1 and CDR2 (germline): SEHNR, FQNEAQ (reference sequence). For the CDR3, the DNA is TGTGCCAGCAGCTTAGGGGTGGGGACATCGCCCTCCTACGAGCAGTACTTC. Amino acids: CASSLGVGTSPSYEQYF. The full variable domain, with the rest looked up from reference TRBV7-9 and TRBJ2-7, is DTGVSQNPRHKITKRGQNVTFRCDPISEHNRLYWYRQTLGQGPEFLTYFQNEAQLEKSRLLSDRFSAERPKGSFSTLEIQRTEQGDSAMYLCASSLGVGTSPSYEQYFGPGTRLTVT.

This clonotype was picked up a small number of times. The J gene is TRBJ1-1, the V gene TRBV4-1, with D possibly TRBD1 on 5 matching bases. The V end lost 1 base, the J end lost 0 bases, and 9 bases lay between the germline ends. CDR1 and CDR2 from the germline V gene are MGHRA and YSYEKL. The CDR3 consists of 15 residues. The CDR3 loop is CASSQVETVNTEAFF. The CDR3 DNA follows: TGCGCCAGCAGCCAAGTCGAGACAGTGAACACTGAAGCTTTCTTT.

As to this clonotype: Possible read error: a much larger clone is one base away. V and J are TRBV18 and TRBJ2-7; 8 nucleotides match TRBD2. The V and J ends lost 3 bases and 0 bases, in that order; junction bases with no gene match: 7. The CDR3 covers 16 residues. CDR1 is KGHSH, CDR2 LQKENI, per germline. This CDR3 reads CASSPTTLAASYEQYF. The CDR3 bases are TGTGCCAGCTCACCTACGACACTAGCGGCCTCCTACGAGCAGTACTTC.

This clonotype was detected many times. This chain connects TRBV7-2 to TRBJ2-7, with D unresolved. V was clipped by 3 bases and J by 6 bases, with 12 bases between them. Germline V CDR1 and CDR2: SGHTA, FQGNSA. The CDR3 loop spans 13 amino acids. The CDR3 loop reads CASSFDPAAEQYV. The CDR3 nucleotides read TGTGCCAGCAGCTTCGACCCCGCAGCCGAGCAGTACGTC.

This clonotype was seen at least ten times. The V gene is TRBV7-9, the J gene TRBJ1-1; D uncertain. The CDR3 contains 15 residues. Germline lookup yields CDR1 SEHNR and CDR2 FQNEAQ (reference sequence). V lost 5 bases and J 0 bases, leaving 13 bases between the germline ends. The CDR3 region has the DNA TGTGCCAGCAGCCTGGGCGAAGGCATGAACACTGAAGCTTTCTTT. Translated: CASSLGEGMNTEAFF.

The J gene is TRBJ1-1, the V gene TRBV5-5; D gene uncertain. This CDR3 has 16 amino acids. The germline CDR1 and CDR2 sequences are SGHKS and YYEKEE (reference sequence). V was trimmed by 4 bases and J by 3 bases, leaving 19 bases between them. CDR3 in DNA: TGTGCCAGCAGCCTTCCCGTGTTGAAGCAGTACACTGAAGCTTTCTTT. Translating it yields CASSLPVLKQYTEAFF.

The chain links TRBV9 to TRBJ2-5, with D tentatively TRBD2 (5 bases). This CDR3 comprises 16 residues. V lost 2 bases to trimming and J lost 4 bases, with 18 bases between them. Germline assignment: CDR1 SGDLS and CDR2 YYNGEE. The CDR3 nucleotides are TGTGCCAGCAGCGTGGAACTAGGGCAACCCCTAGAGACCCAGTACTTC. Amino acids: CASSVELGQPLETQYF.

Of note for this clonotype: An end of the junction differs from the germline gene, which may be a read error. V gene TRBV5-1 combines with J gene TRBJ2-7; a weak D match, TRBD1 (5 bases). Germline CDR1 reads SGHRS; CDR2 reads YFSETQ. CDR3 length equals 16 residues. The CDR3 region is CASSLAGDSTKYEQYF. For the CDR3, the DNA is TGTGCCAGCAGCTTGGCCGGAGACAGCACAAAGTACGAGCAGTACTTC.

The table lists this clonotype with many counts. The CDR3 is CASSSLESGTGFGETQYF. CDR3 coding DNA: TGTGCCAGCAGCTCCCTGGAGAGCGGGACAGGATTTGGGGAGACCCAGTACTTC. The chain combines TRBV7-8 with TRBJ2-5; TRBD1 might be the D (8 bases). This CDR3 contains 18 residues. V lost 4 bases, J lost 5 bases, and 26 bases lay in between. Per the germline V gene, CDR1 is SGHVS and CDR2 is FQNEAQ.

This rearrangement joins TRBV12-3 or TRBV12-4 to TRBJ2-5, with D unclear. This CDR3 has 16 residues. V shed 3 bases and J shed 5 bases, with 19 bases lying between them. CDR3 nucleotides: TGTGCCAGCAGTTTTTTCGAGACAACAGCTACCGAGACCCAGTACTTC. Encoded protein: CASSFFETTATETQYF.